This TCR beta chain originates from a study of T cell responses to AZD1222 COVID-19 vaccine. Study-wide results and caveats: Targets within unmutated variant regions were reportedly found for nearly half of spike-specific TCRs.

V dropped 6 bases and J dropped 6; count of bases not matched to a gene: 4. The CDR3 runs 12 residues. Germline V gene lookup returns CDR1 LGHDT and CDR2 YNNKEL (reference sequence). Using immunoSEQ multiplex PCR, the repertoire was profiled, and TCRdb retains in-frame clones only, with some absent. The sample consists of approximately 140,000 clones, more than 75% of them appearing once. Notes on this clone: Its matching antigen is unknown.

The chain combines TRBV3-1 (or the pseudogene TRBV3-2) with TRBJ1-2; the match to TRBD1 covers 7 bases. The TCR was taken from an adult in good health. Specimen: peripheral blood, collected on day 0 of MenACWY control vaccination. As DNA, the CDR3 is TGTGCCAGCAGGAACGACAGGGATGGCTACACCTTC. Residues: CASRNDRDGYTF.